What follows are 13 T cell receptor beta chains derived from one specimen sequenced in a study of beta chain features in type 1 diabetes. Study-level findings and limits: Across all four CD4+ subsets, people with type 1 diabetes showed modestly shorter TCRB CDR3s.

Antigens of these TCRs are unknown. Reverse transcription of all isolated RNA meant that expressed TCRB transcripts were sequenced. The table came from immunoSEQ multiplex PCR; TCRdb's copy has only in-frame clones and leaves some out. The sample has tens of thousands of clones; 55% to 75% are singletons. The sequenced sample was stem cell memory CD4+ T cells from blood. The source of these receptors is a woman in her twenties or thirties with type 1 diabetes.

This chain joins TRBV30 and TRBJ1-5; D ambiguous. Germline values: CDR1 GTSNPN, CDR2 SVGIG (reference sequence). This CDR3 spans 13 amino acids. V was pared by 4 bases and J by 2 bases, with 9 bases between. CDR3 sequence: CAWTGGGNQPQHF. The CDR3, as DNA: TGTGCCTGGACGGGAGGAGGCAATCAGCCCCAGCATTTT.

In this sample, this clone turned up a few times. Germline and junction disagree at one end, which may indicate a read error. J is TRBJ2-3 and V is TRBV7-7, with D maybe TRBD1 (6 bases). CDR1 and CDR2 from the germline V gene are SSHAT and FNYEAQ (reference sequence). The CDR3 consists of 13 residues. CDR3 bases: TGTGCTAGCAGCTTGCAAACAGGGGATACGCAGTATTTT. It specifies CASSLQTGDTQYF.

This chain uses TRBV5-8 with TRBJ2-1; TRBD2 might be the D (5 bases). The ends were cut back, 9 bases at V and 5 bases at J, with 18 bases in the middle. This CDR3 has 14 residues. Germline assignment: CDR1 SGHTS and CDR2 YDEGEE. CDR3 nucleotides: TGTGCCACCATTACCCCCGGGATCAACAATGAGCAGTTCTTC. Translation: CATITPGINNEQFF.

This clone was counted between two and nine times. The rearrangement uses TRBV7-9 and TRBJ2-1; 8 bases fit TRBD1. J gave up 6 bases and V 7 bases, and 8 bases lay outside the gene matches. This CDR3 is 14 amino acids long. Looked up from germline, CDR1 is SEHNR and CDR2 is FQNEAQ (reference sequence). The CDR3 DNA follows: TGTGCCAGCAACCTCGACAGGGGAGGCAATGAGCAGTTCTTC. Its protein product is CASNLDRGGNEQFF.

The V gene is TRBV5-1, the J gene TRBJ1-1, with 7 bases identical to TRBD1. This CDR3 contains 13 residues. Germline V gene lookup returns CDR1 SGHRS and CDR2 YFSETQ. The junction had 4 bases not matched to a gene; V was cut back by 4 bases and J by 4 bases. The DNA of the CDR3 is TGCGCCAGCAGCCTCGGGACAGTCACTGAAGCTTTCTTT. This codes for CASSLGTVTEAFF.

The chain uses TRBV28 and TRBJ2-3; D perhaps matches TRBD2 (5 bases). Trimming cost V 2 bases and J 6 bases, with 15 bases left between them. CDR3 length equals 15 residues. Germline CDR1 MDHEN, CDR2 SYDVKM. The CDR3 DNA reads TGTGCCAGCAGTTTAGTCCCCCTTACGGGGGATACGCAGTATTTT. Translating it yields CASSLVPLTGDTQYF.

The chain combines TRBV28 with TRBJ1-2, with 7 bases identical to TRBD1. Germline CDR1 and CDR2: MDHEN and SYDVKM. The CDR3 is 14 amino acids. The trim removed 7 bases at V and 2 bases at J, leaving 7 bases unmatched. The CDR3 region has the DNA TGTGCCAGCACGGTGAGGGGGCTAAACTATGGCTACACCTTC. As protein: CASTVRGLNYGYTF.

V and J are TRBV11-3 and TRBJ2-1, with D perhaps TRBD2 (5 bases). V lost 5 bases to trimming and J lost 7 bases, with 15 bases between them. The CDR3 is 14 amino acids. Germline CDR1 is SGHNT and CDR2 is YENEEA. CDR3 coding DNA: TGTGCCAGCAGCCGAGCGGTGGTAGCTAATGAGCAGTTCTTC. Its translation is CASSRAVVANEQFF.

The V and J genes are TRBV7-2 and TRBJ1-4, with D perhaps TRBD1 (6 bases). Germline V CDR1 and CDR2: SGHTA, FQGNSA. The V and J ends lost 4 bases and 5 bases respectively, with 14 bases between them. The CDR3 totals 15 residues. The CDR3 spells CASSSSIQGNEKLFF. CDR3 coding DNA: TGTGCCAGCAGCTCTTCGATCCAGGGGAATGAAAAACTGTTTTTT.

The chain couples TRBV7-8 to TRBJ2-3; 8 bases are a match to TRBD1. Germline CDR1 is SGHVS and CDR2 is FQNEAQ. The CDR3 contains 16 residues. Unmatched junction bases numbered 5, after V lost 1 base and J lost 2 bases. The CDR3 coding sequence is TGTGCCAGCAGCTTAGAGTCAGGGGGCTTCACAGATACGCAGTATTTT. Its protein is CASSLESGGFTDTQYF.

V usage is TRBV14 and J usage is TRBJ2-7, with TRBD1 identical over 8 bases. V gave up 6 bases and J gave up 3 bases; unmatched junction bases: 7. CDR3 length equals 14 residues. CDR1 is SGHDN, CDR2 FVKESK, per germline. The CDR3 DNA reads as TGTGCCAGCAGTGTAATTGGACAGGGCTACGAGCAGTACTTC. This gives the protein CASSVIGQGYEQYF.

The chain employs TRBV7-9 and TRBJ2-2; tentatively, D is TRBD2 (5 bases). Germline V lookup: CDR1 SEHNR, CDR2 FQNEAQ (reference sequence). Between the trimmed V and J ends, which lost 2 bases and 5 bases, there was a span of 9 bases. This CDR3 is built from 14 residues. The CDR3 region is CASSLMGGTGELFF. CDR3 coding DNA: TGTGCCAGCAGCTTAATGGGCGGGACCGGGGAGCTGTTTTTT.

This chain uses TRBV19 with TRBJ1-1; 7 bases fit TRBD1. The length of the CDR3 is 15 residues. Germline V gene sequence: CDR1 LNHDA, CDR2 SQIVND (reference sequence). V lost 5 bases and J lost 0; bases outside the gene matches: 6. Here the CDR3 reads CASSSPGQLNTEAFF. Written as DNA, the CDR3 is TGTGCCAGTAGTTCCCCGGGACAGTTGAACACTGAAGCTTTCTTT.